This T cell receptor (beta chain) originates from a study of T cells in Graves' hyperthyroidism and ophthalmopathy. Regions amplified from RNA transcripts were the TCR beta CDR3 regions. With the HTBI primer set, the TCR CDR3 went through a first round of RT-PCR. Via MiXCR, TCRdb re-called the multiplex PCR reads, giving one row per CDR3 protein. The table includes 750,000 to 950,000 distinct CDR3 sequences, around 38% detected once. Comment on this clonotype: Its matching antigen is unknown.

Findings and limits, study-wide: In the blood, most expanded thyroid clonotypes above 0.001 appeared as well.

This CDR3 contains 13 residues. The V gene's germline CDR1 is SQVTM and CDR2 ANQGSEA. V was clipped by 0 bases and J by 3 bases, with 8 bases between them. The diagnoses drew upon clinical symptoms, serum thyroxine and TRAb, thyroid ultrasound and orbital computed tomography. Sample: blood. The chain is built from TRBV29-1 and TRBJ1-2, with a tentative D call TRBD1 (5 bases). The sequence was collected from a man aged 18 to 30 with Graves' hyperthyroidism. In DNA form, the CDR3 reads TGCAGCGTTGAAGATGGGGCTGACTATGGCTACACCTTC. Its protein is CSVEDGADYGYTF.